Detailed here is one T cell receptor beta chain. In the original workflow: For nucleated cells, counts were estimated from reference gene primer amplification. TCRdb keeps only in-frame clones here, not all; method: immunoSEQ multiplex PCR. That table gives V, J and clone size, and the DNA gave D and trimming. Of under 500,000 clones in the sample, about 89% are singletons; the top ten hold roughly 4%. This sample is drawn from a study of blood T cell repertoires in COVID-19. Background on the study: The United States, Italy and Spain supplied acute and convalescent COVID-19 samples.

Per germline, CDR1 MDHEN and CDR2 SYDVKM. The CDR3 contains 15 residues. V gave up 3 bases and J gave up 1 base, with 10 bases separating them. The sample consisted of peripheral blood. The sequence came from a woman aged 25 to 39 with acute or convalescent COVID-19. V usage is TRBV28 and J usage is TRBJ1-5, with D possibly TRBD1 on 6 matching bases. In DNA form, the CDR3 reads TGTGCCAGCAGTTTGGTTGACAGGAGCAATCAGCCCCAGCATTTT. Translating it yields CASSLVDRSNQPQHF. Supplemented by reference TRBV28 and TRBJ1-5, the full variable domain reads DVKVTQSSRYLVKRTGEKVFLECVQDMDHENMFWYRQDPGLGLRLIYFSYDVKMKEKGDIPEGYSVSREKKERFSLILESASTNQTSMYLCASSLVDRSNQPQHFGDGTRLSIL.